This entry lists 3 T cell receptor beta chains sequenced from one sample in a study of blood T cells in healthy people across ages. Then a second PCR, running roughly 7 to 12 cycles, was carried out with a sample-barcoded 5' primer and a J-beta primer mix. TCRdb re-analysed the 5' RACE reads in MiXCR, keeping a single row per CDR3 protein. The sample has roughly 860,000 distinct CDR3 sequences, under 80% seen once; the top ten hold 25% to 35%. The sample comprised blood. The source of these receptors is a man aged 30-40 years in good health.

Points on this clonotype: One end of the junction does not line up with germline, which may come from a read error. The chain combines TRBV20-1 with TRBJ2-1; D is perhaps TRBD1 (5 bases). The CDR3 sequence is 14 residues long. Germline assignment: CDR1 DFQATT and CDR2 SNEGSKA (reference sequence). The CDR3 sequence: CSARGRTFYNEQFF. In DNA form, the CDR3 reads TGCAGCGCTAGAGGTAGGACATTCTACAATGAGCAGTTCTTC.

V is TRBV10-3 and J is TRBJ2-3, with D maybe TRBD2 (5 bases). Looked up from germline, CDR1 is ENHRY and CDR2 is SYGVKD. The CDR3 has 15 amino acids. Trimming left V 3 bases short and J 1 base short, with 11 bases between. The CDR3 nucleotides are TGTGCCATCAGTGACCCGGGAACTCGCACAGATACGCAGTATTTT. This translates into CAISDPGTRTDTQYF.

Only a few counts were recorded for this clonotype. The V call is TRBV4-3, the J call TRBJ2-5; 8 nucleotides match TRBD2. The CDR3 has 17 amino acids. J was trimmed by 4 bases and V by 0 bases; bases with no gene match: 10. CDR1 is LGHNA and CDR2 is YSLEER in the germline V gene. In DNA form, the CDR3 reads TGCGCCAGCAGCCAAGATGGGAGCGGGGGTTTTCGAGAGACCCAGTACTTC. This encodes CASSQDGSGGFRETQYF.